This T cell receptor (beta chain) was obtained from a study of metastatic and nonmetastatic thyroid tumors. Background on the study: Comparison of repertoires was carried out across blood and tumor or nodule tissue from malignant and benign thyroid patients.

Points from the study as a whole: As reported, TCR beta diversity in blood and tumor was significantly higher in malignant thyroid tumors than in benign nodules.

In the source study's methods: A classifier for distant metastasis in papillary thyroid cancer was constructed using CDR3 differences observed across clinicopathological groups. Via MiXCR, TCRdb re-called the PCR reads. Clone size and V and J calls follow TCRdb, not the original study. This sample has 75,000 to 95,000 clones, with roughly 12% found just once. This clone was found many times. Its specificity is unknown. Treatment of any kind had been given to no patient before thyroid surgery. CDR1 and CDR2 (germline): SGHDT, YYEEEE. V dropped 1 base and J dropped 5 bases, with 13 bases sitting between them. This CDR3 region has 15 residues.

The sample taken for sequencing was blood. This clonotype was obtained from a female donor with papillary thyroid cancer or a benign thyroid nodule (not recorded which). Some clones in this sample may be carry-over from other donors' samples. The chain recombines TRBV5-6 with TRBJ2-1; D gene uncertain. Written as DNA, the CDR3 is TGTGCCAGCAGCTTGTATCCTGGCCCAGACAATGAGCAGTTCTTC. As protein: CASSLYPGPDNEQFF.